Below, 29 T cell receptor beta chains from the same sample are listed, as sequenced in a study of blood T cell repertoires in COVID-19. TCRdb keeps only in-frame clones here, not all; method: immunoSEQ multiplex PCR. The sample lists fewer than 200,000 clones, 65% to 85% occurring once. Material for sequencing was PBMCs or T cells enriched from blood (not recorded which). These receptors came from a woman in her 50s in a cohort exposed to, infected with or recovered from COVID-19 (not recorded which).

This clone was counted a single time. For the CDR3, the DNA is TGTGCCAGCAGTCTCAAACAGGGTAATCGGAATCAGCCCCAGCATTTT. Protein sequence: CASSLKQGNRNQPQHF. The chain employs TRBV27 and TRBJ1-5, with a weak D call TRBD1 (6 bases). Trimming left V 5 bases short and J 4 bases short, with 18 bases between. The CDR3 extends over 16 amino acids. The germline gives CDR1 MNHEY, CDR2 SMNVEV (reference sequence).

V usage is TRBV18 and J usage is TRBJ1-1, with D tentatively TRBD1 (5 bases). Germline CDR1 KGHSH, CDR2 LQKENI. The CDR3 has 13 amino acids. Trimming removed 4 bases at V and 1 base at J, with 7 bases between. CDR3 protein: CASSLGQNTEAFF. The CDR3 DNA reads as TGTGCCAGCTCACTTGGACAGAACACTGAAGCTTTCTTT.

The V gene is TRBV7-8, the J gene TRBJ2-5; the D gene is possibly TRBD2 (7 bases). V was trimmed by 1 base and J by 2 bases, leaving 11 bases between them. This CDR3 has 15 amino acids. Germline lookup yields CDR1 SGHVS and CDR2 FQNEAQ. CDR3 protein: CASSLVGGQQETQYF. The CDR3 region has the DNA TGTGCCAGCAGCTTAGTGGGGGGGCAACAAGAGACCCAGTACTTC.

The chain joins TRBV18 to TRBJ2-5; 7 bases are a match to TRBD1. V lost 4 bases, J lost 5 bases, and 4 bases stayed unmatched. Per the germline V gene, CDR1 is KGHSH and CDR2 is LQKENI. The CDR3 loop spans 13 amino acids. CDR3 sequence reads: CASSRGTDETQYF. The CDR3 region has the DNA TGTGCCAGCTCACGAGGGACAGATGAGACCCAGTACTTC.

The table lists this clone with a few counts. The chain has TRBV11-2 and TRBJ1-5; TRBD1 matches 8 bases. Per the germline V gene, CDR1 is SGHAT and CDR2 is FQNNGV. V shed 4 bases and J 10 bases; nucleotides not matched to a gene: 3. The CDR3 contains 12 residues. The CDR3 here is CASSSTGGPQHF. The CDR3 coding sequence is TGTGCCAGCAGCTCCACAGGGGGTCCCCAGCATTTT.

The chain has TRBV19 and TRBJ1-5, with unresolved D. This CDR3 comprises 13 residues. The germline CDR1 and CDR2 sequences are LNHDA and SQIVND (reference sequence). V was trimmed by 4 bases and J by 5 bases, leaving 9 bases between them. CDR3 DNA sequence: TGTGCCAGTAGTAATTCGCGTGATCAGCCCCAGCATTTT. Protein sequence: CASSNSRDQPQHF. The variable domain in full, with the rest retrieved from reference TRBV19 and TRBJ1-5, is DGGITQSPKYLFRKEGQNVTLSCEQNLNHDAMYWYRQDPGQGLRLIYYSQIVNDFQKGDIAEGYSVSREKKESFPLTVTSAQKNPTAFYLCASSNSRDQPQHFGDGTRLSIL.

The rearrangement uses TRBV20-1 and TRBJ2-7; perhaps TRBD1 as D (6 bases). V was trimmed by 6 bases and J by 7 bases, leaving 10 bases between them. The V gene's germline CDR1 is DFQATT and CDR2 SNEGSKA (reference sequence). This CDR3 has 10 amino acids. The CDR3 bases are TGCAGTGCCCCAAGGGGGGAGCAGTACTTC. Residues: CSAPRGEQYF.

The J gene is TRBJ1-1, the V gene TRBV11-3, with 9 positions matching TRBD1. After removal of 5 bases from V and 4 bases from J, the junction contained 20 bases not matched to a gene. Per the germline V gene, CDR1 is SGHNT and CDR2 is YENEEA. This CDR3 is built from 19 residues. CDR3 sequence (DNA): TGTGCCAGCAGCGCAACAGGGGGCGTGAATTTTGGGGGTAGCACTGAAGCTTTCTTT. Protein sequence: CASSATGGVNFGGSTEAFF.

CDR3 in amino acids: CASSLGGTQYF. CDR3 DNA: TGTGCCAGCAGCTTAGGAGGTACGCAGTATTTT. This chain connects TRBV7-3 to TRBJ2-3, with D perhaps matching TRBD2 (5 bases). Trimming pared 2 bases from V and 8 bases from J, leaving 5 bases between. The CDR3 has 11 residues. Germline values: CDR1 SGHTA, CDR2 FQGTGA. The complete variable domain, with remaining parts taken from reference TRBV7-3 and TRBJ2-3, reads GAGVSQTPSNKVTEKGKYVELRCDPISGHTALYWYRQSLGQGPEFLIYFQGTGAADDSGLPNDRFFAVRPEGSVSTLKIQRTERGDSAVYLCASSLGGTQYFGPGTRLTVL.

This chain connects TRBV7-2 to TRBJ2-2; no clear D gene. CDR1 is SGHTA and CDR2 is FQGNSA in the germline V gene. V lost 0 bases and J 6 bases, leaving 8 bases between the germline ends. The CDR3 sequence is 14 residues long. CDR3 DNA: TGTGCCAGCAGCTTAGCCGGGTCGGCCGGGGAGCTGTTTTTT. Protein product: CASSLAGSAGELFF.

The gene calls are TRBV25-1 and TRBJ2-5, with a tentative D call TRBD1 (5 bases). Trimming shortened V by 8 bases and J by 5 bases, and 21 bases separated the two germline ends. Germline V gene lookup returns CDR1 MGHDK and CDR2 SYGVNS. The CDR3 contains 15 residues. CDR3 amino acids: CASSYKQAVGETQYF. CDR3 DNA sequence: TGTGCCAGCTCGTATAAACAGGCCGTCGGGGAGACCCAGTACTTC.

The rearrangement links TRBV11-2 to TRBJ2-7, with 9 bases that match TRBD2. CDR3 length: 18 residues. Germline CDR1 reads SGHAT; CDR2 reads FQNNGV. The J segment lost 4 bases and the V segment lost 7 bases, leaving 20 bases of the junction unmatched. The CDR3 loop is CASTHVRVGIAGDYEQYF. The CDR3 DNA follows: TGTGCCAGCACTCACGTGCGGGTGGGGATAGCGGGAGATTACGAGCAGTACTTC.

The chain couples TRBV2 to TRBJ1-1; tentative D call: TRBD1 (5 bases). Germline assignment: CDR1 SNHLY and CDR2 FYNNEI. This CDR3 contains 14 residues. V gave up 1 base and J gave up 4 bases, with 10 bases separating them. CDR3: CASSEGGGSTEAFF. CDR3 sequence (DNA): TGTGCCAGCAGTGAAGGCGGGGGAAGCACTGAAGCTTTCTTT.

CDR3 bases: TGTGCCAGCAGTTACTCGAATGGCAGAAGCACAGATACGCAGTATTTT. Its protein product is CASSYSNGRSTDTQYF. The chain combines TRBV6-5 with TRBJ2-3; D remains ambiguous. Trimming removed 0 bases at V and 0 bases at J, with 10 bases between. Germline V gene data show CDR1 as MNHEY and CDR2 as SVGAGI. This CDR3 is 16 amino acids long.

This clone is a singleton in its sample. The rearrangement uses TRBV9 and TRBJ1-6; D ambiguous. The CDR3 is made up of 15 amino acids. Germline lookup yields CDR1 SGDLS and CDR2 YYNGEE. Between the trimmed V and J ends, which lost 4 bases and 7 bases, there was a span of 15 bases. In nucleotides, the CDR3 is TGTGCCAGCAGCCAAACCAGAACGGAGAATTCACCCCTCCACTTT. Amino acid sequence: CASSQTRTENSPLHF. The full variable domain, its missing parts supplied by reference TRBV9 and TRBJ1-6, is DSGVTQTPKHLITATGQRVTLRCSPRSGDLSVYWYQQSLDQGLQFLIQYYNGEERAKGNILERFSAQQFPDLHSELNLSSLELGDSALYFCASSQTRTENSPLHFGNGTRLTVT.

The gene calls are TRBV6-5 and TRBJ2-2; D uncertain. Trimming left V 8 bases short and J 7 bases short, with 20 bases between. The CDR3 contains 15 residues. Germline V CDR1 and CDR2: MNHEY, SVGAGI. CDR3 sequence: CASLPWADFNGELFF. As DNA, the CDR3 is TGTGCCAGCCTTCCCTGGGCAGATTTTAACGGGGAGCTGTTTTTT.

The chain employs TRBV10-3 and TRBJ1-4; TRBD1 matches at 9 bases. J gave up 7 bases and V 2 bases, and 8 bases lay outside the gene matches. Germline V lookup: CDR1 ENHRY, CDR2 SYGVKD. The CDR3 loop spans 16 amino acids. The CDR3 DNA reads TGTGCCATCAGTGAGCCCGGACAGGGGAAGACTGAAAAACTGTTTTTT. Its translation: CAISEPGQGKTEKLFF.

In this sample, this clone turned up a few times. J is TRBJ1-1 and V is TRBV12-3 or TRBV12-4; no firm D call. CDR3 length equals 13 residues. With 10 bases removed from V and 6 bases from J, the gap between germline ends came to 18 bases. The chain's CDR3 is CATMETGYPEAFF. The CDR3 region has the DNA TGTGCCACCATGGAGACCGGGTACCCTGAAGCTTTCTTT.

The V call is TRBV7-2, the J call TRBJ2-7, with D perhaps matching TRBD2 (5 bases). This CDR3 spans 15 amino acids. CDR1 is SGHTA and CDR2 is FQGNSA in the germline V gene. Trimming took off 0 bases at V and 0 bases at J, with 9 bases between the two ends. The CDR3 DNA reads as TGTGCCAGCAGCTTAGCGGGAGTACCCTCCTACGAGCAGTACTTC. This translates into CASSLAGVPSYEQYF.

The chain recombines TRBV6-1 with TRBJ2-7; 7 bases match TRBD1. Germline CDR1 reads MNHNS; CDR2 reads SASEGT. J was trimmed by 5 bases and V by 2 bases; bases with no gene match: 6. The CDR3 is 14 residues long. CDR3 bases: TGTGCCAGCAGTGAATTTGGGACAGAGGACGAGCAGTACTTC. Its protein product is CASSEFGTEDEQYF.

The chain couples TRBV3-1 (or the pseudogene TRBV3-2) to TRBJ2-1; D might be TRBD2 (5 bases). The CDR3 runs to 13 residues. Germline values: CDR1 LGHDT, CDR2 YNNKEL (reference sequence). Trimming pared 7 bases from V and 6 bases from J, leaving 13 bases between. CDR3 sequence reads: CASKREGGNEQFF. In DNA, the CDR3 is TGTGCCAGCAAGAGGGAAGGAGGCAATGAGCAGTTCTTC.

The V gene is TRBV28, the J gene TRBJ2-7; D gene unclear. V lost 6 bases and J lost 2, with 14 bases in between. CDR1 MDHEN and CDR2 SYDVKM come from the germline V gene. This CDR3 spans 14 amino acids. CDR3 residues: CASSPSRAPYEQYF. The CDR3 nucleotides are TGTGCCAGCAGCCCCTCGAGAGCTCCCTACGAGCAGTACTTC.

CDR3 DNA: TGTGCCAGCAGCAAGGACTCCCATGGAACTGAAGCTTTCTTT. It encodes CASSKDSHGTEAFF. This chain connects TRBV3-1 (or the pseudogene TRBV3-2) to TRBJ1-1; D remains unclear. The CDR3 contains 14 residues. CDR1 LGHDT and CDR2 YNNKEL come from the germline V gene (reference sequence). V was cut by 5 bases and J by 5 bases, with 15 bases left in between.

The chain combines TRBV21-1 with TRBJ1-3; TRBD1 reflects the table's D call only, with no check against the DNA. TRBV21-1 corresponds to a pseudogene. The CDR3 contains 15 residues. CDR3 sequence reads: CASSSRTSQGNTIYF. The CDR3 nucleotides are TGTGCCAGCAGCTCCCGGACATCTCAAGGAAACACCATATATTTT.

J is TRBJ1-4 and V is TRBV5-1; 7 nucleotides match TRBD1. This CDR3 comprises 14 residues. Germline V CDR1 and CDR2: SGHRS, YFSETQ. The V segment lost 6 bases and the J segment 7 bases; nucleotides outside the gene matches: 9. The CDR3, as DNA: TGCGCCAGCAAGGACCCAGGGGGTGGTGAAAAACTGTTTTTT. Its translation: CASKDPGGGEKLFF.

This clone has a single count. The CDR3: CASSQRPGQKYNEQFF. Here the CDR3 DNA reads TGTGCCAGCAGTCAAAGACCGGGACAGAAATACAATGAGCAGTTCTTC. The rearrangement links TRBV27 to TRBJ2-1; 7 bases agree with TRBD1. The germline V gene has CDR1 MNHEY and CDR2 SMNVEV (reference sequence). Unmatched junction bases numbered 11, after V lost 5 bases and J lost 4 bases. There are 16 residues in the CDR3.

The rearrangement joins TRBV5-1 to TRBJ2-7, with 12 bases fitting TRBD2. The ends lost 5 bases at V and 5 bases at J; junction bases unmatched: 2. Germline CDR1 SGHRS, CDR2 YFSETQ. CDR3 length: 13 amino acids. The CDR3 sequence: CASRTSGSDEQYF. As DNA, the CDR3 is TGCGCCAGCAGGACTAGCGGGAGTGACGAGCAGTACTTC.

This clone was observed a few times. The chain is built from TRBV30 and TRBJ2-5, with 11 bases fitting TRBD2. Germline V gives CDR1 GTSNPN, CDR2 SVGIG (reference sequence). V lost 7 bases to trimming and J lost 2 bases; unmatched junction nucleotides: 9. The CDR3 contains 15 residues. CDR3 nucleotide sequence: TGTGCCTCACTGGGGACTAGCGGAAGTCAAGAGACCCAGTACTTC. This translates into CASLGTSGSQETQYF.

V usage is TRBV19 and J usage is TRBJ1-5; TRBD1 is a possible D gene (5 bases). From germline, CDR1 is LNHDA and CDR2 SQIVND (reference sequence). The V gene lost 5 bases and the J gene lost 1 base, with 21 bases spanning the gap. CDR3 length equals 18 residues. This chain's CDR3 is CASSSGHPKVVSNQPQHF. The CDR3 region has the DNA TGTGCCAGTAGTTCCGGACACCCTAAGGTCGTAAGCAATCAGCCCCAGCATTTT.